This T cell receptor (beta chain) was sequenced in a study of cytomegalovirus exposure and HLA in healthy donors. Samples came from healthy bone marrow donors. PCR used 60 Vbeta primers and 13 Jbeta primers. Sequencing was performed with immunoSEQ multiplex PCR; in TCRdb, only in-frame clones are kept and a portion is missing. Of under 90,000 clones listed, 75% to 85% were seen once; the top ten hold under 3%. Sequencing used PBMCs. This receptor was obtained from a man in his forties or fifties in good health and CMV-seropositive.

CDR3 sequence: CAWMARLSSYNSPLHF. The CDR3 DNA follows: TGTGCCTGGATGGCCAGGCTAAGCTCCTATAATTCACCCCTCCACTTT. This chain links TRBV30 with TRBJ1-6, with no clear D. V was cut by 4 bases and J by 0 bases, with 13 bases left in between. Germline CDR1 and CDR2: GTSNPN and SVGIG (reference sequence). This CDR3 is built from 16 residues. Supplemented by reference TRBV30 and TRBJ1-6, the full variable domain reads SQTIHQWPATLVQPVGSPLSLECTVEGTSNPNLYWYRQAAGRGLQLLFYSVGIGQISSEVPQNLSASRPQDRQFILSSKKLLLSDSGFYLCAWMARLSSYNSPLHFGNGTRLTVT.